Below are 26 T cell receptor beta chains sequenced from a single sample in a study of blood T cell repertoires in COVID-19 (dated by TCRdb to the early 2020s). The library relied on the immunoSEQ multiplex PCR assay. The immuneACCESS repertoire file appears here via TCRdb, limited to in-frame rearrangements. These files lack a portion of the clones; in checked studies, under half of the deficit traces to unresolved V genes, and the cause of the others is not known. For this sample the table gives about 440,000 clones, of which 70% to 90% were detected only once. The ten biggest clones cover over 1.5% of the sample. Sample: PBMCs or T cells enriched from blood (not recorded which). The receptor set was obtained from a young woman with acute COVID-19.

This clone was counted a single time. The gene calls are TRBV11-2 and TRBJ2-3; 9 bases line up with TRBD2. Trimming cost V 5 bases and J 6 bases; bases outside gene matches: 9. The CDR3 loop spans 15 amino acids. Germline values: CDR1 SGHAT, CDR2 FQNNGV. The CDR3, as DNA: TGTGCCAGCAGCGTCCGACTAGCGGTATCGGATACGCAGTATTTT. Its translation is CASSVRLAVSDTQYF.

This chain joins TRBV6-2 or TRBV6-3 and TRBJ1-5, with D unclear. The CDR3 has 16 residues. V lost 2 bases and J 2 bases, leaving 13 bases between the germline ends. CDR1 is MNHEY and CDR2 is SVGEGT in the germline V gene. CDR3 bases: TGTGCCAGCAGTTACAACAGCCACTGGGGCAATCAGCCCCAGCATTTT. Protein product: CASSYNSHWGNQPQHF.

The CDR3 reads CASSLLAGGGETQYF. The CDR3 region has the DNA TGTGCCAGCAGCTTACTAGCGGGGGGAGGGGAGACCCAGTACTTC. This chain connects TRBV7-8 to TRBJ2-5; 11 nucleotides align to TRBD2. The CDR3 contains 15 residues. J lost 5 bases, V lost 2 bases, and 4 bases had no gene match. Germline V gene data show CDR1 as SGHVS and CDR2 as FQNEAQ.

V is TRBV5-8 and J is TRBJ2-2; a possible D gene is TRBD2 (6 bases). The CDR3 spans 14 residues. From germline, CDR1 is SGHTS and CDR2 YDEGEE. V gave up 0 bases and J gave up 6 bases, with 9 bases separating them. The CDR3 here is CASSLVWGAGELFF. The DNA of the CDR3 is TGTGCCAGCAGCTTGGTATGGGGGGCCGGGGAGCTGTTTTTT.

The genes are TRBV7-9 and TRBJ1-2, with D unclear. CDR3 length: 17 residues. Germline V gene data show CDR1 as SEHNR and CDR2 as FQNEAQ (reference sequence). Trimming left V 3 bases short and J 5 bases short, with 22 bases between. The DNA of the CDR3 is TGTGCCAGCAGCTTGGGCCAGTTCGGCTTCGGAATTTATGGCTACACCTTC. Translation: CASSLGQFGFGIYGYTF.

The J gene is TRBJ1-1, the V gene TRBV25-1, with 7 bases matching TRBD1. V lost 4 bases to trimming and J lost 0 bases; unmatched junction nucleotides: 2. The CDR3 sequence is 14 residues long. The germline CDR1 and CDR2 sequences are MGHDK and SYGVNS. The CDR3 reads CASSGDSLNTEAFF. The CDR3, as DNA: TGTGCCAGCAGTGGGGACAGCCTGAACACTGAAGCTTTCTTT.

V usage is TRBV28 and J usage is TRBJ1-4; 9 positions agree with TRBD1. Losses at the gene ends were 8 bases for V and 8 bases for J; bases not matched to a gene: 6. The CDR3 is made up of 13 amino acids. Per germline, CDR1 MDHEN and CDR2 SYDVKM. The CDR3 DNA is TGTGCCAGCCACAGGGGGCTCGGGGAAAAACTGTTTTTT. It is translated as CASHRGLGEKLFF.

The chain joins TRBV6-5 to TRBJ1-2; the D is unclear. Germline CDR1 reads MNHEY; CDR2 reads SVGAGI. The CDR3 sequence is 13 residues long. V lost 5 bases and J lost 7, with 14 bases in between. The CDR3 region has the DNA TGTGCCAGCAGTCCGTGGAGGAACGCTGGCTACACCTTC. Translation gives CASSPWRNAGYTF.

This chain joins TRBV6-5 and TRBJ1-3; no definite D call. The germline V gene encodes CDR1 MNHEY and CDR2 SVGAGI. The V end was cut by 10 bases, the J end by 2 bases, with 18 bases between. The CDR3 runs to 15 residues. CDR3 bases: TGTGCCATATCGGAGAGCGGAGTTCCTGGAAACACCATATATTTT. It specifies CAISESGVPGNTIYF.

The DNA for the CDR3 is TGTGCCAGCAGCCATGAGGCTAGCGGGGGGGCGGAGCAGTTCTTC. As protein: CASSHEASGGAEQFF. The V call is TRBV4-2, the J call TRBJ2-1; 12 bases align to TRBD2. The CDR3 consists of 15 residues. J lost 10 bases, V lost 3 bases, and 7 bases had no gene match. The germline V gene has CDR1 LGHNA and CDR2 YNFKEQ.

This clone was counted only a few times. This sequence joins TRBV7-9 and TRBJ1-1; a possible D gene is TRBD1 (6 bases). V lost 5 bases and J 4 bases, leaving 14 bases between the germline ends. This CDR3 is 14 amino acids long. Germline-derived CDR1 and CDR2 are SEHNR and FQNEAQ (reference sequence). CDR3 DNA: TGTGCCAGCAGCCCGAGCCGCAGGGGCACTGAAGCTTTCTTT. This encodes CASSPSRRGTEAFF.

The chain combines TRBV5-1 with TRBJ1-4; 7 bases match TRBD1. Per germline, CDR1 SGHRS and CDR2 YFSETQ. The CDR3 length is 17 residues. J lost 4 bases, V lost 0 bases, and 9 bases had no gene match. This CDR3 reads CASSLGLQGLHNEKLFF. DNA for the CDR3: TGCGCCAGCAGCTTGGGATTACAGGGGCTCCATAATGAAAAACTGTTTTTT.

This clone was seen only a few times. Different DNA sequences within this sample yield the same CDR3. The rearrangement links TRBV14 to TRBJ2-7; TRBD2 is a possible D gene (5 bases). The V end was cut by 0 bases, the J end by 2 bases, with 11 bases between. Germline CDR1 is SGHDN and CDR2 is FVKESK. CDR3 length: 15 residues. This CDR3 is CASSQERGGTYEQYF. The CDR3 region has the DNA TGTGCCAGCAGCCAAGAGAGAGGAGGAACCTACGAGCAGTACTTC.

The chain is built from TRBV7-2 and TRBJ2-1; D might be TRBD2 (6 bases). Germline V CDR1 and CDR2: SGHTA, FQGNSA. This CDR3 region has 14 residues. Trimming removed 7 bases at V and 5 bases at J, with 15 bases between. The CDR3 protein is CASNFAGSHNEQFF. In DNA form, the CDR3 reads TGTGCCAGCAACTTCGCGGGGTCCCACAATGAGCAGTTCTTC.

This rearrangement joins TRBV6-5 to TRBJ2-1; maybe TRBD2 (6 bases). Trimming shortened V by 2 bases and J by 8 bases, and 19 bases separated the two germline ends. CDR1 is MNHEY, CDR2 SVGAGI, per germline. CDR3 length: 16 amino acids. The CDR3 loop reads CASSYGTSSPRDEQFF. The CDR3 DNA follows: TGTGCCAGCAGTTACGGGACTTCCTCCCCCAGGGATGAGCAGTTCTTC.

The chain employs TRBV7-8 and TRBJ1-5, with a weak D call TRBD1 (5 bases). The CDR3 sequence is 15 residues long. Germline CDR1 reads SGHVS; CDR2 reads FQNEAQ. Trimming took off 2 bases at V and 4 bases at J, with 12 bases between the two ends. The CDR3 DNA is TGTGCCAGCAGCTTAACTACCGGGGGGAATCAGCCCCAGCATTTT. Protein product: CASSLTTGGNQPQHF.

The V gene is TRBV7-8, the J gene TRBJ2-7; TRBD1 aligns across 9 bases. Germline trimming cut 4 bases from V and 5 bases from J; bases unmatched to any gene: 21. The CDR3 sequence is 19 residues long. Per the germline V gene, CDR1 is SGHVS and CDR2 is FQNEAQ. This CDR3 is CASSSKRILDRGKFHEQYF. CDR3 sequence (DNA): TGTGCCAGCAGCTCAAAACGAATCCTGGACAGGGGTAAATTCCACGAGCAGTACTTC.

The chain recombines TRBV5-1 with TRBJ2-7; tentatively, D is TRBD2 (5 bases). Germline V gives CDR1 SGHRS, CDR2 YFSETQ. The CDR3 consists of 15 residues. With 0 bases removed from V and 4 bases from J, the gap between germline ends came to 14 bases. The CDR3 protein is CASSLAAAGGYEQYF. Here the CDR3 DNA reads TGCGCCAGCAGCTTGGCCGCGGCGGGTGGGTACGAGCAGTACTTC.

J is TRBJ1-6 and V is TRBV3-1 (or the pseudogene TRBV3-2); D might be TRBD1 (6 bases). Trimming stripped 4 bases from V and 7 bases from J, with 14 bases between. The CDR3 runs to 15 residues. Germline V CDR1 and CDR2: LGHDT, YNNKEL (reference sequence). Here the CDR3 DNA reads TGTGCCAGCAGCCCCATTTTGGGGGCGAATTCACCCCTCCACTTT. The encoded protein is CASSPILGANSPLHF.

This clone was recorded only once. The chain combines TRBV13 with TRBJ1-3, with 8 nucleotides matching TRBD1. Germline trimming cut 6 bases from V and 6 bases from J; bases unmatched to any gene: 13. The CDR3 is 16 amino acids. Germline CDR1 and CDR2: PRHDT and FYEKMQ (reference sequence). This CDR3 is CASSSTKQGVVNTIYF. Written as DNA, the CDR3 is TGTGCCAGCAGTTCCACCAAACAGGGGGTAGTAAACACCATATATTTT. The entire variable domain, with the rest obtained from reference TRBV13 and TRBJ1-3, is as follows: AAGVIQSPRHLIKEKRETATLKCYPIPRHDTVYWYQQGPGQDPQFLISFYEKMQSDKGSIPDRFSAQQFSDYHSELNMSSLELGDSALYFCASSSTKQGVVNTIYFGEGSWLTVV.

The genes are TRBV6-5 and TRBJ2-7; 12 nucleotides agree with TRBD2. CDR1 and CDR2 from the germline V gene are MNHEY and SVGAGI. CDR3 length: 15 residues. Trimming took 10 bases from V and 2 from J; bases not matched to a gene: 9. In DNA, the CDR3 is TGTGCCACCGGACCACTAGCGGGAGGTCCCTACGAGCAGTACTTC. This gives the protein CATGPLAGGPYEQYF.

The rearrangement joins TRBV24-1 to TRBJ1-2; 7 bases fit TRBD1. Germline loops: CDR1 KGHDR, CDR2 SFDVKD. CDR3 length: 15 amino acids. Trimming took 9 bases from V and 3 from J; bases not matched to a gene: 12. The CDR3 here is CATQNTIGGDYGYTF. CDR3 in DNA: TGTGCCACCCAAAATACGATAGGGGGCGACTATGGCTACACCTTC.

The V and J genes are TRBV7-3 and TRBJ2-4; the D gene is possibly TRBD2 (5 bases). The length of the CDR3 is 15 residues. Deletions cut 4 bases from V and 2 bases from J, with 12 bases between. Per the germline V gene, CDR1 is SGHTA and CDR2 is FQGTGA. As DNA, the CDR3 is TGTGCCAGCAGCTCGTCTGCGGGTCCCAAAAACATTCAGTACTTC. Amino acid sequence: CASSSSAGPKNIQYF.

The chain joins TRBV6-5 to TRBJ2-7; no firm D call. This CDR3 has 15 residues. V was clipped by 2 bases and J by 2 bases, with 13 bases between them. CDR1 and CDR2 from the germline V gene are MNHEY and SVGAGI. The CDR3 protein is CASSYPSLRAYEQYF. DNA of the CDR3: TGTGCCAGCAGTTACCCCTCCCTTCGGGCCTACGAGCAGTACTTC.

This sequence joins TRBV19 and TRBJ2-3; possible D gene TRBD1, 6 bases. V lost 4 bases and J lost 2, with 22 bases in between. The germline V gene encodes CDR1 LNHDA and CDR2 SQIVND (reference sequence). This CDR3 is 18 amino acids long. The CDR3 DNA is TGTGCCAGTAGTACAGCGACAGGACGTAAGGTGCACACAGATACGCAGTATTTT. This gives the protein CASSTATGRKVHTDTQYF.

This sequence joins TRBV10-1 and TRBJ2-1; D not resolved. V was pared by 3 bases and J by 7 bases, with 10 bases between. The CDR3 loop spans 13 amino acids. CDR1 and CDR2 from the germline V gene are WNHNN and SYGVQD (reference sequence). Here the CDR3 DNA reads TGCGCCAGCAGTGATGAGAATTGGAATGAGCAGTTCTTC. Residues: CASSDENWNEQFF.